The sequence of this T cell receptor (beta chain) was determined in a study of fetal regulatory T cell absence and autoimmunity. Study-level results: TRB gene family usage was broadly similar in cord blood and pancreas. Oligoclonal TCR enrichment in pancreas over cord blood reached over 95-fold for some clones.

This clone was found a few times. Its antigen is not identified. Here immunoSEQ multiplex PCR was the method, and the copy in TCRdb shows in-frame clones only, minus some. This sample has 95,000 or so clones, with around 72% found just once. The CDR3 consists of 12 residues. V was clipped by 4 bases and J by 2 bases, with 6 bases between them. The germline CDR1 and CDR2 sequences are SGHVS and FNYEAQ. The source of this sequence is a male donor with IPEX syndrome. Sequences were obtained from pancreas tissue. This rearrangement joins TRBV7-6 to TRBJ2-7, with no clear D. CDR3 residues: CASSSQAYEQYF. The CDR3 DNA reads TGTGCCAGCAGCTCCCAGGCCTACGAGCAGTACTTC.